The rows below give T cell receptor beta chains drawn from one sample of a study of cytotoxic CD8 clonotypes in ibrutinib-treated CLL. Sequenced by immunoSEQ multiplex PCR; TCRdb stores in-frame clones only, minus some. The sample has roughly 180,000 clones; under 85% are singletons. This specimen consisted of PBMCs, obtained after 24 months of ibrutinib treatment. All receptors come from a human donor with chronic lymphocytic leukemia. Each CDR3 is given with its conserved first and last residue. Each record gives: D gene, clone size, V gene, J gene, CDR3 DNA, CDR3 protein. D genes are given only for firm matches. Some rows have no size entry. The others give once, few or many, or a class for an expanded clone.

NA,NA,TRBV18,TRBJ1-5,TGTGCCAGCTCACCAGGGGGAGCGGGTCAGCCCCAGCATTTT,CASSPGGAGQPQHF
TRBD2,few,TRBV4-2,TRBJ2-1,TGTGCCAGCAGCCAATTCCGGACTAGCGGGGATAAGTTCTTC,CASSQFRTSGDKFF
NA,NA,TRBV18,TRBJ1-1,TGTGCCAGCTCCCCAACGAACAGGGTCTGGGGCGTGAGGACTGAAGCTTTCTTT,CASSPTNRVWGVRTEAFF
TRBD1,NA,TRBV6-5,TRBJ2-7,TGTGCCAGCAGCCGAACAGGGGCCCACGAGCAGTACTTC,CASSRTGAHEQYF
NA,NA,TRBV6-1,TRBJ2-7,TGTGCCCCGAAGACAGGAAAGTATTACGAGCAGTACTTC,CAPKTGKYYEQYF
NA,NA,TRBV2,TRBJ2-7,TGTGCCAGCAGCTCTAGGACTGTCGCCCCCTACGAGCAGTACTTC,CASSSRTVAPYEQYF
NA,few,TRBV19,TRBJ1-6,TGTGCCAGTAGTATCAGGGGTCGTAATTCACCCCTCCACTTT,CASSIRGRNSPLHF
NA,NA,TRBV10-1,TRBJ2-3,TGCGCCAGCAGTGAGGTATCAGATACGCAGTATTTT,CASSEVSDTQYF
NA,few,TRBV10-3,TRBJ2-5,TGTGCCATCAGTGACACTCCAGTGGGCCAAGAGACCCAGTACTTC,CAISDTPVGQETQYF
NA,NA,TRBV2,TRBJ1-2,TGTGCCAGCAGTGAAGTAGTGGGACTCACGACCCCCTATGGCTACACCTTC,CASSEVVGLTTPYGYTF
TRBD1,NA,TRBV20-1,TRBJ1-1,TGCAGTGCTAGGGGGGACAGGGGGGCTTTCTTT,CSARGDRGAFF
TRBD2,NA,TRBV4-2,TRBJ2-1,TGTGCCAGCAGCCAGCTTTCCGGGACTAGCGGGGGCTGGGGGGATGAGCAGTTCTTC,CASSQLSGTSGGWGDEQFF
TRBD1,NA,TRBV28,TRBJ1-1,TGTGCCAGCAGTCGACAGGGTATCACTGAAGCTTTCTTT,CASSRQGITEAFF
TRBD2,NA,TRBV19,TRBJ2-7,TGTGCCAGTAGCAAAAGCGGGACGGGGATCTCCTACGAGCAGTACTTC,CASSKSGTGISYEQYF
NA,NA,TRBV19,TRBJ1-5,TGTGCCAGTAGTATAATGGGAAATAGCAATCAGCCCCAGCATTTT,CASSIMGNSNQPQHF
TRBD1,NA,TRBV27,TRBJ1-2,TGTGCCAGCAGTTCGTCCCGGGACAGATTACGCTACACCTTC,CASSSSRDRLRYTF
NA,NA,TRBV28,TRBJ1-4,TGTGCCAGCAGTTTAGGAGGGAATGAAAAACTGTTTTTT,CASSLGGNEKLFF
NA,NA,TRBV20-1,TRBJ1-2,TGCAGTGCTAGGCTACCGGGAAGCTACACCTTC,CSARLPGSYTF
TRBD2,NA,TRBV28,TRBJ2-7,TGTGCCAGCAGTTTACCGGCGGGAGAGGCGCAGTACTTC,CASSLPAGEAQYF
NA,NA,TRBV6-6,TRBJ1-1,TGTGCCAGCACCACGGGAGTATCCGCTGAAGCTTTCTTT,CASTTGVSAEAFF
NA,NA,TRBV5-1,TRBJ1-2,TGCGCCAGCAGCTTGGAAGGTCAGGGAGACTCCTACACCTTC,CASSLEGQGDSYTF
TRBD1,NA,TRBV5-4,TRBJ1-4,TGTGCCAGCAGCTTGGACAGGGGCAGGGATGAAAAACTGTTTTTT,CASSLDRGRDEKLFF